This TCR beta chain was identified during a study of blood T cell repertoires in COVID-19. Overall study: Samples representing acute and convalescent COVID-19 were sourced from the United States, Italy and Spain. Sources were T cells, B-cell-depleted T cells, or PBMCs; the material itself was cDNA or gDNA.

CDR3 length equals 16 residues. The V gene lost 2 bases and the J gene lost 1 base, with 12 bases spanning the gap. Germline V gene sequence: CDR1 MGHRA, CDR2 YSYEKL. The table came from immunoSEQ multiplex PCR; TCRdb's copy has only in-frame clones and leaves some out. The table shows about 100,000 clones, with under 90% occurring only once. V gene TRBV4-1 combines with J gene TRBJ2-1, with D possibly matching TRBD2 (5 bases). Sequencing used peripheral blood. This TCR was recovered from a human donor in a cohort sampled during active COVID-19. CDR3 region: CASSQSSSQSYNEQFF. The CDR3 region has the DNA TGCGCCAGCAGCCAATCGTCTAGCCAATCCTACAATGAGCAGTTCTTC.